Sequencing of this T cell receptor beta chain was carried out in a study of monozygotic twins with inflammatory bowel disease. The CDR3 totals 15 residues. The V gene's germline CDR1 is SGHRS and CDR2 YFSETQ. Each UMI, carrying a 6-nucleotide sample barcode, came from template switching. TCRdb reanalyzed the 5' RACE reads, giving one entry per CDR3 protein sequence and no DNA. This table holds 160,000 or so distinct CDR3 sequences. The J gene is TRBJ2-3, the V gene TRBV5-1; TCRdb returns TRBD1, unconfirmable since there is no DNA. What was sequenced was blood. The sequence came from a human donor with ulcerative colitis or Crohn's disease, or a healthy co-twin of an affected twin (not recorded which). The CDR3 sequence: CASSPPEPPHHQWYF.